A selection of T cell receptor beta chains follows, all from one sample in a study of brain T cells in children with intractable seizures. Sequencing was performed with immunoSEQ multiplex PCR; in TCRdb, only in-frame clones are kept and a portion is missing. The table lists some 64,000 clones, approximately 95% of them singletons. Here the sequenced sample was peripheral blood, taken at surgery. These receptors were taken from a boy younger than two with focal cortical dysplasia and intractable seizures. Each CDR3 is given with its conserved first and last residue. The listing skips clone size in some rows; elsewhere it reads once, few, many or a size class.

TRBV7-6	TRBJ2-3	NA	CASSPSRTSIDTQYF
TRBV3-1/TRBV3-2	TRBJ2-4	NA	CASSQDRGQRDTRLSLNIQYF
TRBV3-1/TRBV3-2	TRBJ2-3	NA	CASSFDRGRVTQYF
TRBV5-4	TRBJ1-1	NA	CASSLVAGLATEAFF
TRBV5-1	TRBJ1-1	NA	CASSLVPGVLNTEAFF
TRBV10-3	TRBJ2-3	NA	CARRGGTSTDTQYF
TRBV5-1	TRBJ2-1	once	CASSRSGGSSYNEQFF
TRBV28	TRBJ2-7	NA	CATRLARSSYEQYF
TRBV7-2	TRBJ2-1	NA	CASSLSLAVYNEQFF
TRBV7-9	TRBJ2-2	NA	CASSLMAGGGQTGELFF
TRBV6-5	TRBJ2-7	NA	CASSKLGTGSYEQYF
TRBV5-1	TRBJ2-7	few	CASSFQREEGEQYF
TRBV27	TRBJ2-5	NA	CASTIRGAQETQYF
TRBV13	TRBJ2-3	once	CASSAETGADTQYF
TRBV19	TRBJ2-2	NA	CASSIGNTGELFF
TRBV5-6	TRBJ2-1	NA	CASSFSGGDYEQFF
TRBV11-3	TRBJ2-1	NA	CASSLYYPNEQFF
TRBV28	TRBJ2-5	NA	CASSSRLADQETQYF
TRBV7-6	TRBJ2-1	NA	CASSNGASYNEQFF
TRBV18	TRBJ2-3	NA	CASSPLGLAGGLLSTDTQYF
TRBV5-6	TRBJ2-7	NA	CASSLGIEQYF
TRBV5-6	TRBJ2-7	NA	CASSLGVRTYEQYF
TRBV2	TRBJ1-1	NA	CASKSALMNTEAFF
TRBV7-6	TRBJ2-3	NA	CASSPRLLAGTDTQYF
TRBV12-3/TRBV12-4	TRBJ1-1	NA	CASSFSSNTEAFF
TRBV10-3	TRBJ2-5	NA	CAISEGETQYF
TRBV7-2	TRBJ2-5	NA	CASSLARETQYF
TRBV11-3	TRBJ2-3	NA	CASSGGRTPPRSTDTQYF
TRBV27	TRBJ2-1	NA	CASSFLAGRRYNEQFF
TRBV7-8	TRBJ1-2	NA	CASSSIPRGRNGGYTF